This entry lists 24 T cell receptor beta chains sequenced from one sample in a study of identical twins. TCRdb fed the 5' RACE reads into MiXCR, producing one record per CDR3 protein. Among 460,000 or so distinct CDR3 sequences listed, 13% to 15% were seen once. These data also formed part of another study, on yellow fever vaccine responses in identical twins.

Specimen: CD4+ T cells sorted from blood. The receptors stem from a woman aged 18-29 years in good health.

There are a few counts of this clonotype. The CDR3: CASSSGAGRPSHEQYF. In DNA form, the CDR3 reads TGCGCCAGCAGCTCGGGTGCTGGGCGACCCTCGCACGAGCAGTACTTC. This rearrangement joins TRBV5-1 to TRBJ2-7, with no clear D. CDR1 SGHRS and CDR2 YFSETQ come from the germline V gene. This CDR3 contains 16 residues. The V end lost 3 bases, the J end lost 5 bases, and 21 bases lay between the germline ends.

This clonotype was seen more than once but under ten times. The chain employs TRBV3-1 and TRBJ2-3, with 10 bases aligning to TRBD2. After removal of 6 bases from V and 6 bases from J, the junction contained 12 bases not matched to a gene. Germline V gene data show CDR1 as LGHDT and CDR2 as YNNKEL (reference sequence). The CDR3 loop spans 16 amino acids. CDR3 nucleotide sequence: TGTGCCAGCAGGAGAAGCGGGGGGGCATTTTTGGATACGCAGTATTTT. The encoded protein is CASRRSGGAFLDTQYF.

This clonotype appeared many times. The rearrangement links TRBV12-3 or TRBV12-4 to TRBJ1-2, with 7 bases matching TRBD1. The CDR3 is 12 amino acids. Trimming removed 4 bases from V and 6 bases from J; junction bases left unmatched: 2. CDR3: CASSYRGDGYTF. The DNA for the CDR3 is TGTGCCAGCAGTTACAGGGGCGATGGCTACACCTTC.

This rearrangement joins TRBV20-1 to TRBJ2-1; tentatively, D is TRBD1 (5 bases). V dropped 0 bases and J dropped 4 bases, with 16 bases sitting between them. CDR1 is DFQATT, CDR2 SNEGSKA, per germline (reference sequence). CDR3 length equals 16 residues. CDR3 coding DNA: TGCAGTGCTAGAGATCTTGCCAGGGCCCTTTACAATGAGCAGTTCTTC. It specifies CSARDLARALYNEQFF.

At least ten counts were recorded for this clonotype. This chain connects TRBV7-2 to TRBJ2-3; 9 bases fit TRBD2. The V segment lost 3 bases and the J segment 4 bases; nucleotides outside the gene matches: 2. The CDR3 contains 14 residues. Germline V lookup: CDR1 SGHTA, CDR2 FQGNSA. The DNA for the CDR3 is TGTGCCAGCAGCTTCGGGACTAGCCCAGATACGCAGTATTTT. Amino acids: CASSFGTSPDTQYF.

J is TRBJ2-5 and V is TRBV6-5; D remains unclear. The germline V gene encodes CDR1 MNHEY and CDR2 SVGAGI. Trimming removed 2 bases from V and 2 bases from J, with 9 bases in between. The CDR3 has 14 residues. This CDR3 is CASSYSKLQETQYF. Written as DNA, the CDR3 is TGTGCCAGCAGTTACAGTAAGCTTCAAGAGACCCAGTACTTC.

This chain joins TRBV11-2 and TRBJ1-1, with D unclear. CDR1 and CDR2 from the germline V gene are SGHAT and FQNNGV. CDR3 length: 17 amino acids. Trimming took off 5 bases at V and 4 bases at J, with 23 bases between the two ends. The CDR3, as DNA: TGTGCCAGCAGCCCCCTGAGGGTGGGGAGCATAGTCACTGAAGCTTTCTTT. Translated, it gives CASSPLRVGSIVTEAFF.

This clonotype occurred a few times. The gene calls are TRBV28 and TRBJ2-7; D is possibly TRBD2 (6 bases). This CDR3 has 14 amino acids. The germline gives CDR1 MDHEN, CDR2 SYDVKM. V was pared by 6 bases and J by 4 bases, with 16 bases between. The CDR3: CASRAGGNPYEQYF. The CDR3 nucleotides read TGTGCCAGCAGGGCAGGAGGGAATCCTTACGAGCAGTACTTC.

This clonotype was seen only a few times. V is TRBV2 and J is TRBJ2-1; D might be TRBD2 (5 bases). V was cut by 0 bases and J by 7 bases, with 10 bases left in between. Germline-derived CDR1 and CDR2 are SNHLY and FYNNEI. This CDR3 has 14 amino acids. The DNA for the CDR3 is TGTGCCAGCAGTGAAGCACCGGGGAAGAATGAGCAGTTCTTC. Translated: CASSEAPGKNEQFF.

This clonotype has just a few counts. The chain is built from TRBV20-1 and TRBJ2-1, with TRBD2 identical over 8 bases. The trim removed 5 bases at V and 10 bases at J, leaving 7 bases unmatched. CDR1 DFQATT and CDR2 SNEGSKA come from the germline V gene (reference sequence). CDR3 length: 12 amino acids. The CDR3 bases are TGCAGTGCTCGCGGACCGGGAGGGGAGCAGTTCTTC. It is translated as CSARGPGGEQFF.

This sequence joins TRBV29-1 and TRBJ2-6; no firm D call. CDR3 length equals 13 residues. V lost 2 bases and J lost 2, with 4 bases in between. The germline V gene has CDR1 SQVTM and CDR2 ANQGSEA. The CDR3 nucleotides read TGCAGCGTTGAAAACCCTGGGGCCAACGTCCTGACTTTC. Translating gives CSVENPGANVLTF.

This clonotype was counted a few times. The CDR3 bases are TGCAGCGTTGAAGGGGGTTTGTTAAACACTGAAGCTTTCTTT. It is translated as CSVEGGLLNTEAFF. The chain links TRBV29-1 to TRBJ1-1; no definite D call. V lost 1 base and J lost 2, with 11 bases in between. The germline V gene encodes CDR1 SQVTM and CDR2 ANQGSEA. This CDR3 region has 14 residues.

This chain uses TRBV4-3 with TRBJ2-5; D may match TRBD1 or TRBD2 (5 bases each). The CDR3 has 12 amino acids. CDR1 and CDR2 (germline): LGHNA, YSLEER. V gave up 3 bases and J gave up 7 bases, with 9 bases separating them. The CDR3 coding sequence is TGCGCCAGCAGCCAGTCTGGGGGGACCCAGTACTTC. Translated: CASSQSGGTQYF.

V and J are TRBV20-1 and TRBJ1-5; D possibly corresponds to TRBD1 (6 bases). This CDR3 is 16 amino acids long. V dropped 3 bases and J dropped 3 bases, with 18 bases sitting between them. Per germline, CDR1 DFQATT and CDR2 SNEGSKA (reference sequence). The DNA for the CDR3 is TGCAGTGCTAGTCGTACAGGGTCCACTCTCAATCAGCCCCAGCATTTT. Amino acid sequence: CSASRTGSTLNQPQHF.

V gene TRBV20-1 combines with J gene TRBJ2-2, with 16 bases identical to TRBD2. J lost 5 bases, V lost 2 bases, and 5 bases had no gene match. Germline CDR1 and CDR2: DFQATT and SNEGSKA (reference sequence). The CDR3 has 17 residues. CDR3 loop: CSARKGLAGGPTGELFF. CDR3 DNA: TGCAGTGCTAGAAAGGGACTAGCGGGGGGGCCTACCGGGGAGCTGTTTTTT.

The chain carries TRBV28 and TRBJ1-1; D possibly corresponds to TRBD1 (5 bases). CDR1 is MDHEN, CDR2 SYDVKM, per germline. This CDR3 is 13 amino acids long. V dropped 8 bases and J dropped 4 bases, with 14 bases sitting between them. The CDR3 DNA is TGTGCCAGCTCCGAGCGGGGCCGCACTGAAGCTTTCTTT. As protein: CASSERGRTEAFF. Full variable domain (rest looked up from reference TRBV28 and TRBJ1-1): DVKVTQSSRYLVKRTGEKVFLECVQDMDHENMFWYRQDPGLGLRLIYFSYDVKMKEKGDIPEGYSVSREKKERFSLILESASTNQTSMYLCASSERGRTEAFFGQGTRLTVV.

The V call is TRBV7-2, the J call TRBJ2-7; 7 nucleotides line up with TRBD2. There are 16 residues in the CDR3. The germline V gene encodes CDR1 SGHTA and CDR2 FQGNSA. With 5 bases clipped from V and 9 bases from J, the junction kept 19 bases outside the gene matches. Here the CDR3 reads CASSPVGVAGAPGQYF. The CDR3 DNA sequence: TGTGCCAGCAGCCCGGTGGGTGTGGCGGGAGCCCCTGGGCAGTACTTC.

V and J are TRBV20-1 and TRBJ1-6; D is possibly TRBD1 (5 bases). The germline gives CDR1 DFQATT, CDR2 SNEGSKA (reference sequence). V was pared by 0 bases and J by 9 bases, with 6 bases between. The CDR3 length is 12 residues. The CDR3: CSARDQGSPLHF. The CDR3 region has the DNA TGCAGTGCTAGAGATCAGGGTTCACCCCTCCACTTT.

This clonotype was detected ten times or more. J is TRBJ2-2 and V is TRBV12-3 or TRBV12-4; D is unclear. Trimming removed 1 base from V and 9 bases from J, with 6 bases in between. This CDR3 region has 12 residues. The CDR3 spells CASSLGPRELFF. The DNA for the CDR3 is TGTGCCAGCAGTTTAGGTCCCCGGGAGCTGTTTTTT.

This clonotype has just a few counts. The rearrangement uses TRBV4-3 and TRBJ2-7; D is undetermined. Deletions cut 0 bases from V and 5 bases from J, with 14 bases between. CDR1 is LGHNA, CDR2 YSLEER, per germline. This CDR3 contains 15 residues. In DNA form, the CDR3 reads TGCGCCAGCAGCCAAGATACCTCCCGCTCGGACGAGCAGTACTTC. This codes for CASSQDTSRSDEQYF.

This clonotype has ten or more counts. The chain carries TRBV12-3 or TRBV12-4 and TRBJ2-1; weak D call: TRBD1 (5 bases). The V end lost 7 bases, the J end lost 7 bases, and 23 bases lay between the germline ends. This CDR3 has 16 amino acids. CDR3 DNA sequence: TGTGCCAGCACCCCCCTCCCGGGCTCTTACAGGAATGAGCAGTTCTTC. Residues: CASTPLPGSYRNEQFF.

CDR3 protein: CASSSSLGTGELFF. CDR3 coding DNA: TGTGCCAGCAGTTCAAGTTTAGGGACCGGGGAGCTGTTTTTT. The rearrangement links TRBV28 to TRBJ2-2; D ambiguous. The CDR3 runs to 14 residues. Germline CDR1 is MDHEN and CDR2 is SYDVKM. V was trimmed by 4 bases and J by 5 bases, leaving 11 bases between them.

There are a few counts of this clonotype. The gene calls are TRBV10-3 and TRBJ2-5; possibly TRBD2 for D (6 bases). The V end was cut by 5 bases, the J end by 9 bases, with 19 bases between. The CDR3 length is 14 residues. Germline values: CDR1 ENHRY, CDR2 SYGVKD. The CDR3 coding sequence is TGTGCCATCAGTCCCGAGACCCGGAGGGAGGCCCAGTACTTC. It codes for CAISPETRREAQYF.

This clonotype showed up many times. The rearrangement uses TRBV27 and TRBJ2-3; the D gene could be TRBD1 or TRBD2 (5 bases each). Deletions cut 6 bases from V and 1 base from J, with 20 bases between. The CDR3 totals 17 residues. CDR1 MNHEY and CDR2 SMNVEV come from the germline V gene (reference sequence). CDR3 coding DNA: TGTGCCAGCAGACCCCTAGGAACGGGACCCGGCACAGATACGCAGTATTTT. It yields the protein CASRPLGTGPGTDTQYF.